This TCR beta chain came from a study of T cells after yellow fever vaccination. TCRdb passed the 5' RACE reads through MiXCR, listing each CDR3 protein once. The sample contains hundreds of thousands of distinct CDR3 sequences, roughly a sixth of which appear only once. Trimming removed 7 bases from V and 5 bases from J; junction bases left unmatched: 14. This CDR3 is built from 16 residues. The material was PBMCs, obtained 5 days after the first yellow fever vaccination. The gene calls are TRBV12-3 or TRBV12-4 and TRBJ2-1; 7 bases align to TRBD2. This TCR was recovered from a man aged 18 to 29 who received the YFV17D yellow fever vaccine. CDR3 in DNA: TGTGCCAGCACCTTAGGTTGGGGGGGTAGGGACAATGAGCAGTTCTTC. Protein product: CASTLGWGGRDNEQFF.